This T cell receptor beta chain is drawn from a study of regulatory T cells in long-lasting Graves disease (dated by TCRdb to the early 2020s). In terms of the full investigation: Patients with newly diagnosed Graves' disease had been on antithyroid drugs for under 3 months. A total of some 35 samples underwent TCR sequencing: some 13 from persistent and about 20 from newly diagnosed Graves' disease patients. The study was registered as a clinical trial and conducted in China. Peripheral blood TCR sequencing and RNA sequencing compared persistent Graves' disease patients with newly diagnosed Graves' disease patients. The paper's findings and limits, for the study overall: The small sample size was acknowledged by the authors as a limitation that may reduce accuracy. Preferential use of TRBV28, TRBJ1-2 and TRBJ2-5 was observed in persistent disease, whereas TRBV20-1 and TRBJ2-1 were favored in newly diagnosed disease. Because the primary lesion, thyroid tissue, could not be accessed, the study looked at peripheral blood alone. Only the TCR beta chain was sequenced and analyzed. Compared with newly diagnosed patients, patients with persistent Graves' disease had lower TCR Shannon entropy and fewer highly expanded clones, which suggests clonal expansion. A larger number of public clonotypes was shared among persistent patients (fewer than 3,000) than among newly diagnosed patients (around 970).

CDR1 KGHSH and CDR2 LQKENI are derived from the germline V gene. The CDR3 contains 19 residues, cysteine and phenylalanine counted. Of the read, only the CDR3 DNA is kept; its 57 bases are in frame from base 1. V and J are trimmed by 3 bases and 4 bases, and the gene matches miss 20 bases of the junction. The library was built by means of multiplex PCR. TCRdb names Illumina HiSeq 4000 as the instrument used. iRepertoire HTBI primers and Arm-PCR amplification of CDR3 regions were used to construct TCR beta libraries. Before sequencing, the PCR products underwent gel purification. Turning to the authors' computational methods: Across samples, 60 to 70 TRBV and over 11 TRBJ segments were identified and used for gene usage analysis of CDR3 amino acid clonotypes. Filtered high-quality paired reads were merged into contigs using COPE and FqMerger. BLAST was used to align contigs to the IMGT TRBV, TRBD and TRBJ reference genes, and CDR3 was defined following IMGT. Clonotypes above 0.1% frequency were classified as highly expanded clones. Repertoire diversity was measured by Shannon entropy, and V-J evenness by the Gini coefficient. A clonotype found in more than one individual was treated as public. TCRdb took the public reads, trimmed them with fastp at Q25, ran MiXCR for clone calling and kept in-frame beta chains. A single entry per CDR3 protein holds the most common genes and DNA from its merged rows. V and J calls and clone size were set by TCRdb, not the authors. Present in this sample are about 200,000 distinct CDR3 sequences, about 17% of which were seen just once. The top ten clones comprise around 20% of the sample.

In its sample, this clonotype was seen a few times. Its antigen is unknown. One base away there is no much larger clone; base qualities are not given. The time point label of this sample denotes: newly diagnosed GD, antithyroid drugs for less than 3 months. For both TCR sequencing and RNA sequencing, RNA was extracted from PBMCs using TRIzol. Graves' disease was diagnosed according to American Thyroid Association guidelines. The patients came from an endocrinology department in Xi'an, China. Each patient gave roughly 8.4 milliliters of peripheral blood, collected in an EDTA anticoagulant tube. Ficoll Paque Plus density gradient separation was used to isolate PBMCs, and no further T cell sorting was performed. RNA quality was checked with an Agilent 2100 Bioanalyzer and agarose gel, and concentration with a NanoDrop 2000.

Sample: peripheral blood mononuclear cells (PBMCs), taken at new diagnosis, from a patient treated with antithyroid drugs. Recombination linked TRBV18 to TRBJ2-7, with TRBD2 matching 8 junction bases. The receptor was derived from a female donor with Graves disease. This receptor carries the CDR3 CASSPTYSGTREGRYEQYF. The bases are TGTGCCAGCTCACCTACCTACTCCGGGACTAGGGAAGGGAGGTACGAGCAGTACTTC. The variable domain in full, with residues beyond the CDR3 obtained from the reference TRBV18 and TRBJ2-7 genes, is NAGVMQNPRHLVRRRGQEARLRCSPMKGHSHVYWYRQLPEEGLKFMVYLQKENIIDESGMPKERFSAEFPKEGPSILRIQQVVRGDSAAYFCASSPTYSGTREGRYEQYFGPGTRLTVT.